The clone carrying this T cell receptor beta chain occurred a few times. The antigen remains undetermined. The data stem from a study of cytomegalovirus exposure and HLA in healthy donors. Study-wide background: In terms of ancestry, the Caucasian-associated cluster contained 80% to 90% of the roughly 400 genotyped donors.

The PCR contained 60 Vbeta and 13 Jbeta primers. The repertoire was sequenced with immunoSEQ multiplex PCR; TCRdb's copy has only in-frame clones and lacks some. This table holds roughly 130,000 clones, around 8.5% found once. Study-level points and caveats: Confirmation in vitro established that a few CMV-associated chains were specific for CMV antigens. Per a prior analysis, the majority of TCR beta V segments were productive roughly 90% or roughly 30% of the time.

Between the trimmed V and J ends, which lost 4 bases and 1 base, there was a span of 3 bases. CDR1 SGHDT and CDR2 YYEEEE come from the germline V gene. The CDR3 totals 12 residues. The clonotype was recovered from a man between 40 and 49 years old in good health and CMV-seronegative. The chain has TRBV5-6 and TRBJ1-3; D remains unclear. Sequencing used PBMCs. The CDR3 sequence: CASSPSGNTIYF. The DNA for the CDR3 is TGTGCCAGCAGCCCGTCTGGAAACACCATATATTTT.